These 14 T cell receptor beta chains share one sample of origin, sequenced in a study of T cells after yellow fever vaccination. Each CDR3 protein gets one entry after TCRdb re-called the 5' RACE reads with MiXCR. Of around 310,000 distinct CDR3 sequences in the sample, 3.6% were seen once. Sample: PBMCs, taken on the day of the yellow fever booster vaccination. The origin of the receptors is a young man who received the YFV17D yellow fever vaccine.

The J gene is TRBJ1-2, the V gene TRBV29-1; perhaps TRBD1 as D (5 bases). Per the germline V gene, CDR1 is SQVTM and CDR2 is ANQGSEA. The CDR3 loop spans 13 amino acids. V lost 7 bases and J lost 0, with 12 bases in between. For the CDR3, the DNA is TGCAGCGCTTCGGGACGCTCTAACTATGGCTACACCTTC. This sequence encodes CSASGRSNYGYTF.

The sample holds many counts of this clonotype. The CDR3 DNA follows: TGCGCCAGCAGCTTGGGGGACAGGGTGAGTTCACCCCTCCACTTT. Translating gives CASSLGDRVSSPLHF. The chain has TRBV5-1 and TRBJ1-6; 9 bases are a match to TRBD1. V gave up 0 bases and J gave up 9 bases; unmatched junction bases: 4. This CDR3 comprises 15 residues. From germline, CDR1 is SGHRS and CDR2 YFSETQ.

There are a few counts of this clonotype. CDR3 sequence (DNA): TGTGCCAGCACTAGGGGACAGGGCGGGGATACGCAGTATTTT. Protein sequence: CASTRGQGGDTQYF. The chain is built from TRBV27 and TRBJ2-3; the match to TRBD1 covers 9 bases. The CDR3 contains 14 residues. CDR1 and CDR2 (germline): MNHEY, SMNVEV (reference sequence). J was trimmed by 6 bases and V by 7 bases; bases with no gene match: 8.

The V gene is TRBV20-1, the J gene TRBJ2-5, with 7 bases aligning to TRBD1. Germline-derived CDR1 and CDR2 are DFQATT and SNEGSKA (reference sequence). The CDR3 is 14 amino acids. V shed 5 bases, J shed 3 bases, and the junction held 9 bases outside the gene matches. The DNA of the CDR3 is TGCAGTGCTGTCTCCGGGACAGAAAAAGAGACCCAGTACTTC. Protein: CSAVSGTEKETQYF.

This chain uses TRBV7-9 with TRBJ2-2; D is possibly TRBD1 (6 bases). CDR3 length: 13 residues. Germline V gene data show CDR1 as SEHNR and CDR2 as FQNEAQ (reference sequence). Trimming stripped 4 bases from V and 10 bases from J, with 13 bases between. The CDR3, as DNA: TGTGCCAGCAGCTCGCCAGGGGCATCGGAGCTGTTTTTT. As protein: CASSSPGASELFF.

V usage is TRBV7-2 and J usage is TRBJ2-7; tentatively, D is TRBD2 (5 bases). Per germline, CDR1 SGHTA and CDR2 FQGNSA. This CDR3 spans 14 amino acids. Trimming shortened V by 1 base and J by 2 bases, and 9 bases separated the two germline ends. The CDR3 loop reads CASSLDPGTYEQYF. In DNA form, the CDR3 reads TGTGCCAGCAGCTTAGACCCCGGGACCTACGAGCAGTACTTC.

The chain uses TRBV28 and TRBJ2-7, with D unresolved. Trimming stripped 6 bases from V and 6 bases from J, with 12 bases between. The CDR3 has 12 residues. Germline V gene sequence: CDR1 MDHEN, CDR2 SYDVKM. CDR3 sequence (DNA): TGTGCCAGCAGATCCCCCGGCTCCGAGCAGTACGTC. Protein: CASRSPGSEQYV.

The V call is TRBV7-2, the J call TRBJ1-2; D is uncertain. In germline, CDR1 is SGHTA, CDR2 FQGNSA. V lost 6 bases and J 0 bases, leaving 11 bases between the germline ends. The CDR3 is 14 residues long. This CDR3 reads CASSLQSSNYGYTF. CDR3 in DNA: TGTGCCAGCAGTCTACAGTCTTCTAACTATGGCTACACCTTC.

This clonotype was picked up a small number of times. The CDR3 sequence: CASSPRLAGGQGDEQFF. The CDR3 DNA sequence: TGTGCCAGCAGCCCCCGGCTAGCGGGGGGCCAGGGAGATGAGCAGTTCTTC. This chain links TRBV7-2 with TRBJ2-1; 11 bases align to TRBD2. The CDR3 length is 17 residues. Looked up from germline, CDR1 is SGHTA and CDR2 is FQGNSA. Trimming removed 5 bases from V and 8 bases from J; junction bases left unmatched: 14.

This clonotype came up a few times. This chain uses TRBV29-1 with TRBJ2-2; D could derive from TRBD1 or TRBD2 (5 bases each). Trimming took off 7 bases at V and 8 bases at J, with 20 bases between the two ends. Germline V CDR1 and CDR2: SQVTM, ANQGSEA. This CDR3 is 14 amino acids long. Here the CDR3 DNA reads TGCAGCGCCCGAACTGGCAGGGAGTCAGGGGAGCTGTTTTTT. This codes for CSARTGRESGELFF.

This clonotype came up many times. The CDR3 region has the DNA TGTGCCAGCAGCTTAGGAGGCAGCTCCTATAATTCACCCCTCCACTTT. Translating gives CASSLGGSSYNSPLHF. The J gene is TRBJ1-6, the V gene TRBV7-2; D remains unclear. V lost 1 base and J lost 0, with 7 bases in between. The CDR3 is 16 amino acids. The germline V gene has CDR1 SGHTA and CDR2 FQGNSA.

As regards this clonotype: This may be a read error, as it is one base from a much larger clone. The V and J genes are TRBV11-2 and TRBJ2-3; 11 bases match TRBD1. The V gene's germline CDR1 is SGHAT and CDR2 FQNNGV. With V trimmed by 4 bases and J by 5 bases, 11 bases remained unmatched. The CDR3 runs to 17 residues. The CDR3 nucleotides are TGTGCCAGCAGCTCCGACCGGGACAGGGGGGGCATAGATACGCAGTATTTT. Translated: CASSSDRDRGGIDTQYF. Full variable domain (rest looked up from reference TRBV11-2 and TRBJ2-3): EAGVAQSPRYKIIEKRQSVAFWCNPISGHATLYWYQQILGQGPKLLIQFQNNGVVDDSQLPKDRFSAERLKGVDSTLKIQPAKLEDSAVYLCASSSDRDRGGIDTQYFGPGTRLTVL.

The chain has TRBV12-3 or TRBV12-4 and TRBJ2-1, with 12 bases aligning to TRBD2. The length of the CDR3 is 15 residues. V lost 1 base to trimming and J lost 7 bases; unmatched junction nucleotides: 2. CDR3: CASSLGLAGVNEQFF. The CDR3 DNA sequence: TGTGCCAGCAGTTTAGGACTAGCGGGGGTAAATGAGCAGTTCTTC.

The chain uses TRBV4-3 and TRBJ2-2; D possibly matches TRBD1 or TRBD2 (5 bases each). The CDR3 length is 16 residues. V was cut by 0 bases and J by 3 bases, with 11 bases left in between. Germline V CDR1 and CDR2: LGHNA, YSLEER. The CDR3 region is CASSQDRDGYTGELFF. DNA of the CDR3: TGCGCCAGCAGCCAAGACAGGGACGGTTACACCGGGGAGCTGTTTTTT.